Each of the 3 T cell receptor beta chains below was sequenced from the same sample in a study of patients with pleural tuberculosis. TCRdb recomputed calls from the reads with MiXCR, one row per CDR3 protein. The sample lists around 49,000 distinct CDR3 sequences, about 7.9% occurring once. Every receptor here comes from a human donor with pleural tuberculosis.

The chain carries TRBV12-3 or TRBV12-4 and TRBJ1-1, with D perhaps TRBD1 (5 bases). Trimming pared 3 bases from V and 7 bases from J, leaving 9 bases between. This CDR3 comprises 12 residues. CDR3 DNA: TGTGCCAGCAGTTTTGGGACCTTTGAAGCTTTCTTT. It yields the protein CASSFGTFEAFF.

This clonotype was seen repeatedly, ten times or more. The V gene is TRBV11-2, the J gene TRBJ2-3; the D is unclear. V lost 0 bases, J lost 2 bases, and 3 bases lay in between. The CDR3 runs to 13 residues. The V gene's germline CDR1 is SGHAT and CDR2 FQNNGV. This CDR3 reads CASSLENTDTQYF. In DNA, the CDR3 is TGTGCCAGCAGCTTAGAAAACACAGATACGCAGTATTTT. Complete variable domain (other parts from reference TRBV11-2 and TRBJ2-3): EAGVAQSPRYKIIEKRQSVAFWCNPISGHATLYWYQQILGQGPKLLIQFQNNGVVDDSQLPKDRFSAERLKGVDSTLKIQPAKLEDSAVYLCASSLENTDTQYFGPGTRLTVL.

This clonotype came up a few times. The J gene is TRBJ1-3, the V gene TRBV9; 8 bases fit TRBD1. The germline CDR1 and CDR2 sequences are SGDLS and YYNGEE. The V segment lost 4 bases and the J segment 4 bases; nucleotides outside the gene matches: 4. The length of the CDR3 is 14 residues. The DNA for the CDR3 is TGTGCCAGCAGCCTCGGACAGGGAGGAAACACCATATATTTT. Protein sequence: CASSLGQGGNTIYF.